This TCR beta chain was captured by sequencing in a study of blood T cell repertoires in COVID-19. The wider study: Acute and convalescent COVID-19 samples came from the United States, Italy and Spain. The cDNA or gDNA used as material had been derived from T cells, B-cell-depleted T cells, or PBMCs.

CDR1 is SGHTA, CDR2 FQGNSA, per germline. Germline trimming cut 5 bases from V and 5 bases from J; bases unmatched to any gene: 8. The CDR3 totals 14 residues. Authors' data handling: Reference gene primers were amplified, and this amplification served to estimate nucleated cell counts. Sequencing was performed with immunoSEQ multiplex PCR; in TCRdb, only in-frame clones are kept and a portion is missing. V and J calls and clone size are as listed in that table; D and trimming were resolved from the DNA. Of some 180,000 clones in the sample, approximately 90% were seen once. The specimen was peripheral blood. The genes are TRBV7-2 and TRBJ2-7; 8 bases are a match to TRBD2. The TCR comes from a middle-aged man who had recovered from COVID-19. The CDR3 DNA reads as TGTGCCAGCAGCGCCGGGACTAGGGGCCACGAGCAGTACTTC. Translation: CASSAGTRGHEQYF.